This entry lists 26 T cell receptor beta chains sequenced from one sample in a study of cytomegalovirus exposure and HLA in healthy donors. The study ran its PCR with 60 Vbeta and 13 Jbeta primers. Data came from immunoSEQ multiplex PCR; TCRdb stores just in-frame clones and leaves some out. The table shows roughly 120,000 clones, with 65% to 80% occurring only once. Source material: PBMCs. These receptor sequences come from a woman aged 60-75 years in good health and CMV-seropositive.

The CDR3 here is CASSLGDSEQYF. The CDR3 nucleotides are TGTGCCAGCAGCTTAGGGGACTCCGAGCAGTACTTC. This sequence joins TRBV7-9 and TRBJ2-5; possible D gene TRBD2, 6 bases. The closer fit of TRBJ2-7 to the DNA end suggests the J call may be wrong. This CDR3 has 12 amino acids. The germline CDR1 and CDR2 sequences are SEHNR and FQNEAQ (reference sequence).

The gene calls are TRBV29-1 and TRBJ1-2; TRBD1 matches 7 bases. Germline V lookup: CDR1 SQVTM, CDR2 ANQGSEA. CDR3 length equals 13 residues. The V segment lost 6 bases and the J segment 0 bases; nucleotides outside the gene matches: 4. The CDR3 here is CSVGTVANYGYTF. CDR3 coding DNA: TGCAGCGTAGGGACAGTAGCTAACTATGGCTACACCTTC.

CDR3 nucleotides: TGTGCCAGTAGAAAACAGGGGGCAAGCACAGATACGCAGTATTTT. This encodes CASRKQGASTDTQYF. The V and J genes are TRBV19 and TRBJ2-3, with TRBD1 matching 9 bases. The CDR3 is 15 residues long. The germline gives CDR1 LNHDA, CDR2 SQIVND (reference sequence). The junction had 4 bases not matched to a gene; V was cut back by 6 bases and J by 0 bases. The full variable domain, with the rest looked up from reference TRBV19 and TRBJ2-3, is DGGITQSPKYLFRKEGQNVTLSCEQNLNHDAMYWYRQDPGQGLRLIYYSQIVNDFQKGDIAEGYSVSREKKESFPLTVTSAQKNPTAFYLCASRKQGASTDTQYFGPGTRLTVL.

The chain uses TRBV5-8 and TRBJ2-1; the D is unclear. With 0 bases removed from V and 12 bases from J, the gap between germline ends came to 10 bases. Germline-derived CDR1 and CDR2 are SGHTS and YDEGEE. This CDR3 is built from 12 residues. DNA for the CDR3: TGTGCCAGCAGCTTGGTTCAGGCGTCGCAGTTCTTC. Its protein is CASSLVQASQFF.

This chain uses TRBV29-1 with TRBJ2-2; a weak D match, TRBD2 (5 bases). From germline, CDR1 is SQVTM and CDR2 ANQGSEA. There are 15 residues in the CDR3. V gave up 8 bases and J gave up 5 bases, with 21 bases separating them. CDR3 in DNA: TGCAGCATATTGACCAAGGCCAGAGGGACCGGGGAGCTGTTTTTT. Its protein is CSILTKARGTGELFF.

The gene calls are TRBV5-5 and TRBJ1-3; D is uncertain. The CDR3 sequence is 14 residues long. CDR1 and CDR2 from the germline V gene are SGHKS and YYEKEE (reference sequence). The ends were cut back, 1 base at V and 0 bases at J, with 5 bases in the middle. The CDR3 protein is CASSLSLSGNTIYF. The CDR3 coding sequence is TGTGCCAGCAGCTTGTCTCTCTCTGGAAACACCATATATTTT.

This clone was detected once. V gene TRBV28 combines with J gene TRBJ2-7; 10 bases align to TRBD1. J was trimmed by 0 bases and V by 1 base; bases with no gene match: 3. Per germline, CDR1 MDHEN and CDR2 SYDVKM. The length of the CDR3 is 16 residues. The DNA for the CDR3 is TGTGCCAGCAGTTTATTGGGACAGGGGAGCTCCTACGAGCAGTACTTC. The encoded protein is CASSLLGQGSSYEQYF.

Here the CDR3 DNA reads TGTGCCAGCAGCTCCCTACCGTCCGGGACAGGGGGGGTACAGTACGAGCAGTACTTC. Translation gives CASSSLPSGTGGVQYEQYF. V usage is TRBV7-9 and J usage is TRBJ2-7; 11 bases are a match to TRBD1. Germline lookup yields CDR1 SEHNR and CDR2 FQNEAQ (reference sequence). With V trimmed by 4 bases and J by 4 bases, 18 bases remained unmatched. This CDR3 is 19 amino acids long.

The chain joins TRBV5-4 to TRBJ2-1; 7 bases are a match to TRBD1. Germline-derived CDR1 and CDR2 are SGHNT and YYREEE (reference sequence). The ends lost 1 base at V and 5 bases at J; junction bases unmatched: 0. This CDR3 spans 13 amino acids. CDR3 sequence reads: CASSLQGDNEQFF. In DNA, the CDR3 is TGTGCCAGCAGCTTGCAGGGGGACAATGAGCAGTTCTTC.

This sequence joins TRBV14 and TRBJ2-5, with 9 bases aligning to TRBD2. V shed 2 bases and J 1 base; nucleotides not matched to a gene: 14. This CDR3 has 19 residues. Germline V gene lookup returns CDR1 SGHDN and CDR2 FVKESK. This CDR3 is CASSQRWLAGHTAQETQYF. For the CDR3, the DNA is TGTGCCAGCAGCCAACGCTGGCTAGCGGGACATACCGCCCAAGAGACCCAGTACTTC.

V usage is TRBV10-2 and J usage is TRBJ2-7; 10 bases map to TRBD2. Unmatched junction bases numbered 7, after V lost 6 bases and J lost 5 bases. The CDR3 contains 14 residues. The germline gives CDR1 WSHSY, CDR2 SAAADI. CDR3 in amino acids: CASSRGTSVNEQYF. CDR3 nucleotide sequence: TGCGCCAGCAGCCGCGGGACTAGCGTCAACGAGCAGTACTTC.

This clone appeared a few times. The CDR3 region is CASSVGQLDGYTF. CDR3 in DNA: TGTGCCAGCAGCGTGGGACAGCTGGACGGCTACACCTTC. The chain has TRBV11-2 and TRBJ1-2; 7 positions agree with TRBD1. V lost 5 bases and J lost 8; bases outside the gene matches: 8. CDR1 is SGHAT and CDR2 is FQNNGV in the germline V gene. The length of the CDR3 is 13 residues.

V usage is TRBV28 and J usage is TRBJ1-5; D gene unclear. CDR3 size: 13 residues. V was shortened by 6 bases and J by 3 bases, with 9 bases between the two germline ends. CDR1 and CDR2 from the germline V gene are MDHEN and SYDVKM. The CDR3 nucleotides are TGTGCCAGCAGCCCACAGCTCAATCAGCCCCAGCATTTT. It yields the protein CASSPQLNQPQHF.

The J gene is TRBJ2-1, the V gene TRBV7-9; 8 bases align to TRBD2. This CDR3 is 14 amino acids long. Germline-derived CDR1 and CDR2 are SEHNR and FQNEAQ (reference sequence). V lost 2 bases, J lost 3 bases, and 0 bases stayed unmatched. The CDR3 DNA is TGTGCCAGCAGCTTAACTAGCGGCTACAATGAGCAGTTCTTC. As protein: CASSLTSGYNEQFF.

This chain connects TRBV2 to TRBJ2-6, with TRBD1 identical over 9 bases. The CDR3 totals 17 residues. The ends lost 3 bases at V and 0 bases at J; junction bases unmatched: 3. Germline CDR1 reads SNHLY; CDR2 reads FYNNEI. Here the CDR3 reads CASSEGQGISGANVLTF. CDR3 bases: TGTGCCAGCAGTGAGGGACAGGGAATCTCTGGGGCCAACGTCCTGACTTTC. Combining the CDR3 with reference TRBV2 and TRBJ2-6 gives the whole variable domain EPEVTQTPSHQVTQMGQEVILRCVPISNHLYFYWYRQILGQKVEFLVSFYNNEISEKSEIFDDQFSVERPDGSNFTLKIRSTKLEDSAMYFCASSEGQGISGANVLTFGAGSRLTVL.

This clone was recorded once. Here the CDR3 omits its conserved ending phenylalanine or tryptophan, so a read error is the likely source. CDR3 sequence (DNA): TGTGCCACCAGCAGCCGAGGGAGACTAGGCTACGAGCAGTACCTC. Amino acids: CATSSRGRLGYEQYL. The V call is TRBV15, the J call TRBJ2-7, with TRBD2 as a possible D gene (6 bases). The germline V gene has CDR1 LNHNV and CDR2 YYDKDF (reference sequence). This CDR3 comprises 15 residues. Trimming shortened V by 3 bases and J by 3 bases, and 15 bases separated the two germline ends.

J is TRBJ1-1 and V is TRBV27; no firm D call. Trimming cost V 4 bases and J 1 base, with 7 bases left between them. The CDR3 is 13 amino acids. Per the germline V gene, CDR1 is MNHEY and CDR2 is SMNVEV (reference sequence). The DNA for the CDR3 is TGTGCCAGCAGTTCCAGGCCGAACACTGAAGCTTTCTTT. As protein: CASSSRPNTEAFF.

The chain couples TRBV2 to TRBJ1-4, with 8 bases lining up with TRBD1. Trimming removed 4 bases from V and 7 bases from J; junction bases left unmatched: 2. This CDR3 spans 13 amino acids. Germline CDR1 and CDR2: SNHLY and FYNNEI. CDR3 sequence (DNA): TGTGCCAGCAGTGTACAGGGGGTTGAAAAACTGTTTTTT. This codes for CASSVQGVEKLFF.

The rearrangement links TRBV5-1 to TRBJ2-2, with TRBD1 matching 8 bases. The V gene's germline CDR1 is SGHRS and CDR2 YFSETQ. This CDR3 has 15 residues. Trimming at V came to 4 bases and at J to 7 bases, leaving 9 bases not matched to a gene. This chain's CDR3 is CASSGRQGLGGELFF. The CDR3 DNA follows: TGCGCCAGCAGCGGAAGACAGGGGTTAGGCGGGGAGCTGTTTTTT.

The rearrangement links TRBV27 to TRBJ1-5; a weak D match, TRBD1 (5 bases). Trimming shortened V by 2 bases and J by 4 bases, and 9 bases separated the two germline ends. The germline gives CDR1 MNHEY, CDR2 SMNVEV (reference sequence). CDR3 length: 14 residues. The CDR3 DNA reads as TGTGCCAGCAGTTTAAGGGGTAGTAATCAGCCCCAGCATTTT. This gives the protein CASSLRGSNQPQHF.

The rearrangement links TRBV2 to TRBJ2-1; TRBD2 aligns across 10 bases. CDR1 and CDR2 from the germline V gene are SNHLY and FYNNEI. CDR3 length: 20 residues. The V gene end was trimmed by 5 bases and the J gene end by 7 bases; junction bases not matched to a gene: 23. CDR3 amino acids: CASSFPTGTSVNTNPNEQFF. As DNA, the CDR3 is TGTGCCAGCAGTTTCCCTACCGGGACTAGCGTAAACACGAACCCAAATGAGCAGTTCTTC.

The rearrangement links TRBV5-1 to TRBJ1-3; D gene uncertain. CDR1 and CDR2 (germline): SGHRS, YFSETQ. The germline V and J ends were trimmed by 0 bases and 0 bases, with 10 bases remaining between them. The CDR3 is 16 residues long. The CDR3, as DNA: TGCGCCAGCAGCTTGGCCGGCGGCTCCTCTGGAAACACCATATATTTT. Amino acid sequence: CASSLAGGSSGNTIYF.

The chain employs TRBV5-1 and TRBJ2-3, with 14 bases fitting TRBD2. Per the germline V gene, CDR1 is SGHRS and CDR2 is YFSETQ. This CDR3 is 16 amino acids long. With V trimmed by 2 bases and J by 5 bases, 4 bases remained unmatched. Here the CDR3 reads CASSFGTSGGGDTQYF. The CDR3 DNA sequence: TGCGCCAGCAGCTTTGGGACTAGCGGGGGTGGAGATACGCAGTATTTT.

This clone was counted between two and nine times. This chain joins TRBV6-5 and TRBJ2-7; 7 bases agree with TRBD2. Germline V gives CDR1 MNHEY, CDR2 SVGAGI. The length of the CDR3 is 16 residues. V was clipped by 0 bases and J by 4 bases; unmatched bases: 9. In nucleotides, the CDR3 is TGTGCCAGCAGTTACTCGAGCCGGGGGAGGGGTTACGAGCAGTACTTC. It is translated as CASSYSSRGRGYEQYF.

V and J are TRBV5-6 and TRBJ1-2; no clear D gene. V was pared by 1 base and J by 4 bases, with 26 bases between. This CDR3 spans 19 amino acids. Per the germline V gene, CDR1 is SGHDT and CDR2 is YYEEEE. CDR3 protein: CASSLFSEHRFLTSYGYTF. For the CDR3, the DNA is TGTGCCAGCAGCTTGTTTTCGGAACACCGATTTTTAACTAGCTATGGCTACACCTTC.

The chain links TRBV5-1 to TRBJ1-2, with 12 positions matching TRBD1. Unmatched junction bases numbered 17, after V lost 4 bases and J lost 4 bases. The CDR3 is 19 residues long. The V gene's germline CDR1 is SGHRS and CDR2 YFSETQ. Written as DNA, the CDR3 is TGCGCCAGCAGCCCCATTGGGACAGGGGGCGACCCGGCGTTCTATGGCTACACCTTC. Its protein is CASSPIGTGGDPAFYGYTF.